Below are 8 T cell receptor beta chains sequenced from a single sample in a study of early T cells in non-severe SARS-CoV-2 infection. One entry per CDR3 protein results from TCRdb running MiXCR on the 5' RACE reads. The sample lists 60,000 or so distinct CDR3 sequences; 12% were seen once. Sequencing was done on a sample of whole blood. The source is an adult who was a healthcare worker with PCR-confirmed SARS-CoV-2 infection or an uninfected control (not recorded which).

Many counts were recorded for this clonotype. V and J are TRBV6-1 and TRBJ1-5; TRBD1 matches at 7 bases. Germline CDR1 MNHNS, CDR2 SASEGT. The ends lost 6 bases at V and 0 bases at J; junction bases unmatched: 11. This CDR3 has 17 amino acids. This CDR3 is CASRLSGTAYSNQPQHF. As DNA, the CDR3 is TGTGCCAGCAGGCTGTCCGGGACAGCCTATAGCAATCAGCCCCAGCATTTT.

The chain links TRBV5-1 to TRBJ2-2; possible D gene TRBD2, 5 bases. Germline assignment: CDR1 SGHRS and CDR2 YFSETQ. V was cut by 5 bases and J by 0 bases, with 8 bases left in between. This CDR3 spans 14 amino acids. CDR3 protein: CASRRDTNTGELFF. In DNA form, the CDR3 reads TGCGCCAGCAGGAGGGATACGAACACCGGGGAGCTGTTTTTT.

The chain couples TRBV11-3 to TRBJ2-6; the D is unclear. Per germline, CDR1 SGHNT and CDR2 YENEEA. There are 13 residues in the CDR3. V dropped 4 bases and J dropped 13 bases, with 14 bases sitting between them. The CDR3 reads CASSSRTAGVLTF. The CDR3, as DNA: TGTGCCAGCAGCTCTCGGACGGCCGGGGTCCTGACTTTC.

The gene calls are TRBV15 and TRBJ1-1; D not certain. V shed 5 bases and J shed 5 bases, with 12 bases lying between them. Germline CDR1 is LNHNV and CDR2 is YYDKDF (reference sequence). There are 13 residues in the CDR3. DNA for the CDR3: TGTGCCACCAGCTTAGCCGCGGATACTGAAGCTTTCTTT. Translating gives CATSLAADTEAFF.

This clonotype was detected only a few times. The chain employs TRBV5-6 and TRBJ1-6; 8 bases map to TRBD1. Trimming removed 4 bases from V and 4 bases from J; junction bases left unmatched: 7. The germline gives CDR1 SGHDT, CDR2 YYEEEE. The CDR3 has 16 amino acids. The CDR3 DNA sequence: TGTGCCAGCAGCAGCGGACAGGGCCCGTATAATTCACCCCTCCACTTT. Its translation is CASSSGQGPYNSPLHF.

This clonotype came up many times. The chain couples TRBV7-2 to TRBJ1-2; 9 nucleotides align to TRBD1. The germline CDR1 and CDR2 sequences are SGHTA and FQGNSA. Losses at the gene ends were 1 base for V and 4 bases for J; bases not matched to a gene: 7. The CDR3 sequence is 16 residues long. As DNA, the CDR3 is TGTGCCAGCAGCTTAGTTACAGGGGGCAGGAGCTATGGCTACACCTTC. Protein sequence: CASSLVTGGRSYGYTF.

This chain uses TRBV10-2 with TRBJ1-2, with D unresolved. The CDR3 is 12 residues long. Germline values: CDR1 WSHSY, CDR2 SAAADI. The V end lost 5 bases, the J end lost 8 bases, and 12 bases lay between the germline ends. Here the CDR3 reads CASSPNGYGYTF. The DNA for the CDR3 is TGCGCCAGCAGTCCCAATGGCTACGGCTACACCTTC.

This clonotype came up once. A much larger clone lies one base from this, so it may be a read error. This rearrangement joins TRBV4-2 to TRBJ2-3; no reliable D call. The V gene lost 0 bases and the J gene lost 9 bases, with 10 bases spanning the gap. Germline-derived CDR1 and CDR2 are LGHNA and YNFKEQ. This CDR3 contains 13 residues. The CDR3 spells CASSQDLLETQYF. In DNA, the CDR3 is TGTGCCAGCAGCCAAGATCTGTTGGAAACGCAGTATTTT.